This TCR beta chain was retrieved from a study of stem cell transplantation in POMP-related autoinflammatory disease. The overall study: Hypothesis: faulty thymoproteasomes impair CD8+ T-cell selection, skewing TRB repertoires. Pre-transplant patients had naive-skewed CD4+ T cells and few CD8+ T cells.

Notes on the study in general: A trend toward lower repertoire diversity and greater clonality appeared in every analyzed T-cell subset of PRAID patients.

In regard to this clone: What it binds is not known.

This table comes from immunoSEQ multiplex PCR, and its TCRdb copy is limited to in-frame clones, with some not included. The sample shows more than 25,000 clones, 80% to 90% of them seen only once. Germline values: CDR1 SGHNT, CDR2 YYREEE (reference sequence). The CDR3 loop spans 14 amino acids. V was clipped by 0 bases and J by 1 base, with 7 bases between them. The J gene is TRBJ2-5, the V gene TRBV5-4; no firm D call. The sequenced sample was CD4+ T cells from PBMCs, obtained before stem cell transplantation. This clonotype was sampled from a human donor with POMP-related autoinflammation and immune dysregulation (PRAID). CDR3 sequence reads: CASSLDVIQETQYF. In nucleotides, the CDR3 is TGTGCCAGCAGCTTGGACGTAATCCAAGAGACCCAGTACTTC.